The entry that follows covers one T cell receptor beta chain sequence. RNA transcripts provided the template for amplifying TCR beta CDR3 regions. RT-PCR in the first round used HTBI primers; a second-round multiplex PCR followed. One entry per CDR3 protein results from TCRdb running MiXCR on the multiplex PCR reads. The profile shows around 170,000 distinct CDR3 sequences, less than 45% of them singletons. This entry belongs to a study of Graves' ophthalmopathy and Graves' hyperthyroidism. The V segment lost 0 bases and the J segment 5 bases; nucleotides outside the gene matches: 7. The CDR3 spans 16 residues. The germline gives CDR1 MNHEY, CDR2 SVGAGI.

The sequence came from a woman in her 40s with Graves' ophthalmopathy. V gene TRBV6-5 combines with J gene TRBJ2-5; TRBD1 matches at 9 bases. Sequences were obtained from peripheral blood. CDR3 nucleotides: TGTGCCAGCAGTTACTCCGGGACAGGGAGTGTTGAGACCCAGTACTTC. Its translation: CASSYSGTGSVETQYF.